One and the same sample provided the 9 T cell receptor beta chains below, sequenced in a study of T cell clonality in common variable immunodeficiency (dated by TCRdb to 2014 to 2015). The library was built by means of the immunoSEQ multiplex PCR assay. Imported from immuneACCESS, the table was reduced by TCRdb to in-frame sequences with V and J called. These copies leave out some clones; in studies compared against another copy, an unresolved V gene accounts for under half, and the cause of the remainder is not known. The table shows 30,000 to 35,000 clones here, with no singletons. Together, the top ten hold 6% to 8% of the sample. No antigen has been identified for these receptors. What the study reported, not specific to this receptor: Fewer deletions and N-nucleotide insertions were reportedly observed in CVID TCRbeta sequences, and highly modified clones with 13 or more V deletions were reportedly absent from CVID TCRbeta sequences.

The sequencing sample was made of peripheral blood mononuclear cells. All receptors come from a human donor with common variable immunodeficiency.

Concerning this clone: With the read ending 3 residues before the CDR3 end, the germline J gene is used to fill in that end. The V and J genes are TRBV18 and TRBJ2-7, with 12 positions matching TRBD2. This CDR3 spans 17 amino acids. Trimming took 1 base from V and 0 from J; bases not matched to a gene: 4. Germline loops: CDR1 KGHSH, CDR2 LQKENI. CDR3: CASSPLSSGGGSYEQYF. CDR3 bases read: TGTGCCAGCTCACCACTCTCTAGCGGGGGGGGCTCCTACGAG.

There are a few counts of this clone. Read sequence stops 3 residues before the CDR3 end, and the germline J gene provides the missing end. The chain links TRBV16 to TRBJ1-4; D is unclear. This CDR3 is built from 12 residues. Per germline, CDR1 KGHSY and CDR2 FQNENV. The V end lost 3 bases, the J end lost 7 bases, and 6 bases lay between the germline ends. CDR3 loop: CASSQRSEKLFF. The sequenced CDR3 bases are TGTGCCAGCAGCCAGCGAAGTGAAAAA.

This clone was counted at least ten times. The read ends 3 residues early relative to the CDR3; the germline J gene fills the gap. The chain links TRBV7-2 to TRBJ1-2, with TRBD1 identical over 10 bases. The junction had 1 base not matched to a gene; V was cut back by 6 bases and J by 3 bases. CDR3 length equals 13 residues. Germline V gives CDR1 SGHTA, CDR2 FQGNSA. The sequenced part of the CDR3 DNA is TGTGCCAGCAGTGGACAGGGGGACTATGGC. It yields the protein CASSGQGDYG. The CDR3 as a whole reads CASSGQGDYGYTF.

Worth noting for this clone: The read comes to an end 3 residues before the CDR3 does, leaving the germline J gene to fill in the end. The chain carries TRBV19 and TRBJ1-5; weak D call: TRBD1 (5 bases). Trimming took off 1 base at V and 0 bases at J, with 7 bases between the two ends. Germline values: CDR1 LNHDA, CDR2 SQIVND (reference sequence). This CDR3 has 15 residues. The CDR3: CASSIGGDSNQPQHF. The part of the CDR3 DNA that was read is TGTGCCAGTAGTATAGGAGGGGATAGCAATCAGCCC.

This clone was observed at least ten times. Read data end 3 residues before the CDR3 end; the end is taken from the germline J gene. This chain connects TRBV20-1 to TRBJ1-4; 7 bases align to TRBD1. The CDR3 sequence is 13 residues long. Trimming cost V 3 bases and J 5 bases; bases outside gene matches: 3. CDR1 is DFQATT, CDR2 SNEGSKA, per germline (reference sequence). Here the CDR3 reads CSASGDSNEKLFF. The part of the CDR3 DNA that was read is TGCAGTGCTAGTGGGGACAGCAATGAAAAA.

This clone was picked up many times. The DNA ends 3 residues before the CDR3 does, and the rest of the CDR3 is filled in from the germline J gene. This chain uses TRBV14 with TRBJ1-4; maybe TRBD1 (6 bases). Per germline, CDR1 SGHDN and CDR2 FVKESK. CDR3 length: 14 residues. The V gene lost 10 bases and the J gene lost 8 bases, with 20 bases spanning the gap. This CDR3 reads CANDNTGQEEKLFF. The CDR3 bases that were read are TGTGCCAACGATAATACAGGGCAGGAGGAAAAA.

In this sample, this clone turned up many times. The sequenced fragment ends 3 residues before the CDR3 boundary, so the rest is inferred from the germline J gene. This rearrangement joins TRBV9 to TRBJ2-7, with TRBD1 as a possible D gene (5 bases). The CDR3 contains 15 residues. The germline V and J ends were trimmed by 0 bases and 3 bases, with 13 bases remaining between them. In germline, CDR1 is SGDLS, CDR2 YYNGEE. Incomplete CDR3 DNA: TGTGCCAGCAGCGTAGGAAGGGGTGGGGACTACGAG. Encoded protein: CASSVGRGGDYE. The entire CDR3 protein is CASSVGRGGDYEQYF. Drawing the rest from reference TRBV9 and TRBJ2-7, the complete variable domain is DSGVTQTPKHLITATGQRVTLRCSPRSGDLSVYWYQQSLDQGLQFLIQYYNGEERAKGNILERFSAQQFPDLHSELNLSSLELGDSALYFCASSVGRGGDYEQYFGPGTRLTVT.

This clone was seen more than once but under ten times. The CDR3 extends 3 residues past the end of the read, so its final part is completed from the germline J gene. The chain has TRBV7-3 and TRBJ2-5, with 10 bases aligning to TRBD1. J was trimmed by 5 bases and V by 3 bases; bases with no gene match: 9. Germline V lookup: CDR1 SGHTA, CDR2 FQGTGA. This CDR3 comprises 16 residues. The CDR3 DNA, read in part, is TGTGCCAGCAGCTTGACCGGGACAGGGGAGGGGGAGACC. Amino acid sequence: CASSLTGTGEGET. The full CDR3 sequence reads CASSLTGTGEGETQYF.

Many counts were recorded for this clone. The read gets to within 3 residues of the CDR3 end, and the germline J gene fills in the rest. The V call is TRBV18, the J call TRBJ1-3, with D unclear. Germline CDR1 and CDR2: KGHSH and LQKENI. Deletions cut 3 bases from V and 0 bases from J, with 18 bases between. CDR3 length: 18 amino acids. This chain's CDR3 is CASSPSSYLRDSGNTIYF. The part of the CDR3 DNA that was read is TGTGCCAGCTCACCTTCTTCGTATCTACGCGACTCTGGAAACACC.